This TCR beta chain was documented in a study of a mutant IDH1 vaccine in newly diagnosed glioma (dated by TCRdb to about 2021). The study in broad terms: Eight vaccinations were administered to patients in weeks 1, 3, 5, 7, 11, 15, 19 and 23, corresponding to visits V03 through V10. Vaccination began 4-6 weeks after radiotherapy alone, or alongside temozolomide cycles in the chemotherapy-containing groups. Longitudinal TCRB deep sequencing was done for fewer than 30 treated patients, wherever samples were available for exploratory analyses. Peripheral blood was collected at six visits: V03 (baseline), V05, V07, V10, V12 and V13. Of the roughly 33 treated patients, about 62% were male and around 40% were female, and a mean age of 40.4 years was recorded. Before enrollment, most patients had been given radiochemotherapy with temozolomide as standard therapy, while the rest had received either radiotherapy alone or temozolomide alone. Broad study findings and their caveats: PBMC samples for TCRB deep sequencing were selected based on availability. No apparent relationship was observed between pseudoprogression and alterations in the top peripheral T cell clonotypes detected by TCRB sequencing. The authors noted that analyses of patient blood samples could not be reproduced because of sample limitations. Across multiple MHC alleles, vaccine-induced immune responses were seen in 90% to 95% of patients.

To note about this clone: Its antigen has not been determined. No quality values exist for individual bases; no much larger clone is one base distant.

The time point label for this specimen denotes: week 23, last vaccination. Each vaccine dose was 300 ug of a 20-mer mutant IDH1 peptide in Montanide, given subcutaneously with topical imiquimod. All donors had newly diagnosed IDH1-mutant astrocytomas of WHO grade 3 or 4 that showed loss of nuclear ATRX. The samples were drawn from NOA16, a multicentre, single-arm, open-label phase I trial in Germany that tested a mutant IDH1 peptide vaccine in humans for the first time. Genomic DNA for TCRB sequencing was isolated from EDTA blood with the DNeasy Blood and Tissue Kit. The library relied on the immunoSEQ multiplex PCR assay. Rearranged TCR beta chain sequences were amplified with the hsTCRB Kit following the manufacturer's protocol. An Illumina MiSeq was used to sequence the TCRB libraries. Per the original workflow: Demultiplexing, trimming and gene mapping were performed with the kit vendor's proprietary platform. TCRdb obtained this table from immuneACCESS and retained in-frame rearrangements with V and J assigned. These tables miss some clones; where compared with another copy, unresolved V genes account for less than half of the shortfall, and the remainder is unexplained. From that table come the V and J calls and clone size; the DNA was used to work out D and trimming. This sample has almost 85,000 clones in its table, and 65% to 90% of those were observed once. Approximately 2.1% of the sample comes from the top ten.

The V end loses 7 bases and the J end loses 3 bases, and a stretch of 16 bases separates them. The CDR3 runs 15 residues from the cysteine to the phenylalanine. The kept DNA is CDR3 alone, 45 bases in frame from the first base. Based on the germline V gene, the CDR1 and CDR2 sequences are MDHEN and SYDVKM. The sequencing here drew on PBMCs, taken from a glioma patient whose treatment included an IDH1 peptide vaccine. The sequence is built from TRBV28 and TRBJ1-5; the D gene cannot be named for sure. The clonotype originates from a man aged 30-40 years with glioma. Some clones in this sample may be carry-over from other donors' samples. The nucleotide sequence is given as TGTGCCAGCATCCCGCCTGGCAGCCACAATCAGCCCCAGCATTTT. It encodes CASIPPGSHNQPQHF.